These 13 T cell receptor beta chains were all obtained from the same sample, sequenced in a study of cytomegalovirus exposure and HLA in healthy donors. The assay was immunoSEQ multiplex PCR, and TCRdb's table has in-frame clones only and misses some. The data contain 190,000 or so clones, 65% to 85% of them seen just once; the ten biggest clones take up 2.5% to 3%. The sequenced material came from PBMCs. The origin of the receptors is a woman between 18 and 29 years old in good health and CMV-seropositive.

This clone has more than one count but fewer than ten. The chain joins TRBV5-1 to TRBJ2-1; D unresolved. Between the trimmed V and J ends, which lost 4 bases and 7 bases, there was a span of 9 bases. Per germline, CDR1 SGHRS and CDR2 YFSETQ. The CDR3 is 12 residues long. The CDR3 here is CASSLVANEQFF. CDR3 nucleotides: TGCGCCAGCAGCCTAGTAGCAAATGAGCAGTTCTTC.

This chain uses TRBV28 with TRBJ1-1; D might be TRBD1 (5 bases). CDR1 and CDR2 (germline): MDHEN, SYDVKM. V was trimmed by 4 bases and J by 7 bases, leaving 19 bases between them. CDR3 size: 15 residues. CDR3 region: CASSSGTSWGNEAFF. CDR3 in DNA: TGTGCCAGCAGTTCCGGGACTTCCTGGGGCAATGAAGCTTTCTTT.

A single count supports this clone. The V call is TRBV6-4, the J call TRBJ1-2; maybe TRBD1 (5 bases). Trimming removed 3 bases from V and 4 bases from J, with 21 bases in between. This CDR3 spans 17 amino acids. Germline CDR1 is MRHNA and CDR2 is SNTAGT. The CDR3 DNA follows: TGTGCCAGCAGTGAAAGTTCGGGGGGGTACCTTGGCTATGGCTACACCTTC. Translated, it gives CASSESSGGYLGYGYTF.

This chain uses TRBV7-7 with TRBJ2-7; 10 bases match TRBD1. Trimming cost V 11 bases and J 4 bases; bases outside gene matches: 14. Per germline, CDR1 SSHAT and CDR2 FNYEAQ (reference sequence). There are 15 residues in the CDR3. This chain's CDR3 is CAGRGQTGGEYEQYF. The CDR3 region has the DNA TGTGCCGGAAGAGGGCAGACAGGGGGCGAATACGAGCAGTACTTC.

This clone has just a few counts. The chain carries TRBV6-5 and TRBJ1-4, with D uncertain. The CDR3 spans 13 residues. CDR1 and CDR2 (germline): MNHEY, SVGAGI. Trimming left V 7 bases short and J 0 bases short, with 6 bases between. CDR3 loop: CASMAATNEKLFF. CDR3 nucleotides: TGTGCCAGCATGGCTGCAACTAATGAAAAACTGTTTTTT.

This clone occurred many times. The chain is built from TRBV7-6 and TRBJ1-4; a weak D match, TRBD1 (5 bases). The CDR3 spans 17 residues. Trimming took off 7 bases at V and 0 bases at J, with 18 bases between the two ends. Germline CDR1 SGHVS, CDR2 FNYEAQ. The CDR3: CASTPSSGRSTNEKLFF. The CDR3 DNA reads as TGTGCCAGCACCCCAAGCTCAGGGCGGTCAACTAATGAAAAACTGTTTTTT.

Only one count was recorded for this clone. The chain recombines TRBV9 with TRBJ2-2; 14 bases line up with TRBD2. CDR3 length: 17 residues. Per germline, CDR1 SGDLS and CDR2 YYNGEE. With V trimmed by 4 bases and J by 3 bases, 5 bases remained unmatched. CDR3 residues: CASSFGTSGSYTGELFF. The DNA of the CDR3 is TGTGCCAGCAGCTTCGGGACTAGCGGGAGCTACACCGGGGAGCTGTTTTTT.

The rearrangement uses TRBV11-2 and TRBJ2-5; 9 nucleotides align to TRBD2. This CDR3 has 15 amino acids. J lost 2 bases, V lost 1 base, and 2 bases had no gene match. Germline V gene sequence: CDR1 SGHAT, CDR2 FQNNGV. The CDR3 loop is CASSLGAGGQETQYF. The CDR3 DNA reads TGTGCCAGCAGCTTAGGGGCGGGGGGGCAAGAGACCCAGTACTTC.

The V call is TRBV6-5, the J call TRBJ1-2; 9 bases align to TRBD1. The J segment lost 4 bases and the V segment lost 6 bases, leaving 6 bases of the junction unmatched. The CDR3 runs to 14 residues. Germline V gene sequence: CDR1 MNHEY, CDR2 SVGAGI. The DNA of the CDR3 is TGTGCCAGCAGGGGTACAGGGGGCTCCTATGGCTACACCTTC. Translating it yields CASRGTGGSYGYTF.

This rearrangement joins TRBV10-1 to TRBJ1-6, with D possibly matching TRBD1 (6 bases). Germline V gene sequence: CDR1 WNHNN, CDR2 SYGVQD (reference sequence). The CDR3 covers 15 residues. The ends were cut back, 2 bases at V and 10 bases at J, with 15 bases in the middle. The CDR3 region is CASSENRDITSPLHF. The CDR3 bases are TGCGCCAGCAGTGAGAATCGGGACATAACCTCACCCCTCCACTTT.

V gene TRBV4-2 combines with J gene TRBJ2-1, with TRBD2 as a possible D gene (7 bases). Germline CDR1 LGHNA, CDR2 YNFKEQ. The CDR3 is 14 amino acids. Trimming cost V 1 base and J 8 bases, with 12 bases left between them. The CDR3 DNA sequence: TGTGCCAGCAGCCAAGGTGGGGGGGCCTATGAGCAGTTCTTC. Encoded protein: CASSQGGGAYEQFF.

This chain links TRBV4-3 with TRBJ1-6, with D tentatively TRBD1 (6 bases). The germline gives CDR1 LGHNA, CDR2 YSLEER. V was clipped by 4 bases and J by 10 bases, with 11 bases between them. This CDR3 contains 13 residues. CDR3 DNA sequence: TGCGCCAGCAGCCCGGCAGGGGCCTCACCCCTCCACTTT. This translates into CASSPAGASPLHF.

CDR3 loop: CASNARDSPLHF. The CDR3 DNA sequence: TGTGCCAGCAACGCCAGGGATTCACCCCTCCACTTT. The V and J genes are TRBV5-6 and TRBJ1-6; possible D gene TRBD1, 5 bases. CDR3 length: 12 amino acids. V shed 6 bases and J shed 8 bases, with 9 bases lying between them. Germline CDR1 reads SGHDT; CDR2 reads YYEEEE.